What follows are 15 T cell receptor beta chains derived from one specimen sequenced in a study of a mutant IDH1 vaccine in newly diagnosed glioma. Time point specified: week 5, during vaccination. One vaccine dose held 300 ug of mutant IDH1 20-mer peptide and came with topical imiquimod. Clones were read by immunoSEQ multiplex PCR, and TCRdb kept only the in-frame ones, dropping some. The sample lists 40,000 to 50,000 clones, 70% to 90% occurring once. Their antigens are not known. Source: PBMCs, taken from a glioma patient whose treatment included an IDH1 peptide vaccine. These receptor sequences come from a man in his forties with glioma.

This clone was detected a few times. The chain combines TRBV6-5 with TRBJ2-4; possible D gene TRBD1, 6 bases. Germline V CDR1 and CDR2: MNHEY, SVGAGI. Trimming cost V 2 bases and J 6 bases, with 11 bases left between them. The CDR3 loop spans 14 amino acids. CDR3 loop: CASSYVGTLNIQYF. CDR3 coding DNA: TGTGCCAGCAGTTACGTCGGGACACTAAACATTCAGTACTTC.

This chain connects TRBV5-6 to TRBJ2-3, with D unclear. CDR1 and CDR2 from the germline V gene are SGHDT and YYEEEE. The CDR3 spans 19 residues. V was shortened by 4 bases and J by 1 base, with 25 bases between the two germline ends. The CDR3 DNA is TGTGCCAGCAGCCCCGCTCAACAGCTGTGGATACGACGCACAGATACGCAGTATTTT. Encoded protein: CASSPAQQLWIRRTDTQYF. The full variable domain, with the rest looked up from reference TRBV5-6 and TRBJ2-3, is DAGVTQSPTHLIKTRGQQVTLRCSPKSGHDTVSWYQQALGQGPQFIFQYYEEEERQRGNFPDRFSGHQFPNYSSELNVNALLLGDSALYLCASSPAQQLWIRRTDTQYFGPGTRLTVL.

J is TRBJ2-3 and V is TRBV5-1, with D maybe TRBD2 (5 bases). CDR3 length equals 13 residues. Trimming left V 4 bases short and J 4 bases short, with 10 bases between. Germline V gene lookup returns CDR1 SGHRS and CDR2 YFSETQ. This CDR3 is CASSGSGADTQYF. The DNA of the CDR3 is TGCGCCAGCAGCGGGAGCGGTGCAGATACGCAGTATTTT.

This chain joins TRBV19 and TRBJ1-4; D is ambiguous. CDR3 length: 15 amino acids. Germline CDR1 is LNHDA and CDR2 is SQIVND (reference sequence). Trimming left V 6 bases short and J 7 bases short, with 18 bases between. CDR3 in DNA: TGTGCCAGTAGCCAACGCGTCCTAATACTTGAAAAACTGTTTTTT. Translated: CASSQRVLILEKLFF.

The chain employs TRBV14 and TRBJ2-7, with TRBD2 matching 14 bases. The CDR3 sequence is 16 residues long. Germline-derived CDR1 and CDR2 are SGHDN and FVKESK. After removal of 1 base from V and 3 bases from J, the junction contained 2 bases not matched to a gene. The CDR3 coding sequence is TGTGCCAGCAGCCAAGCTGGGACTAGCGGGAGCTACGAGCAGTACTTC. Amino acid sequence: CASSQAGTSGSYEQYF.

The genes are TRBV7-2 and TRBJ2-5, with TRBD1 as a possible D gene (6 bases). The CDR3 has 13 residues. Germline CDR1 reads SGHTA; CDR2 reads FQGNSA. Trimming shortened V by 6 bases and J by 1 base, and 9 bases separated the two germline ends. The CDR3 here is CASRGQTQETQYF. DNA for the CDR3: TGTGCCAGCAGAGGACAGACCCAAGAGACCCAGTACTTC. Complete variable domain (other parts from reference TRBV7-2 and TRBJ2-5): GAGVSQSPSNKVTEKGKDVELRCDPISGHTALYWYRQSLGQGLEFLIYFQGNSAPDKSGLPSDRFSAERTGGSVSTLTIQRTQQEDSAVYLCASRGQTQETQYFGPGTRLLVL.

The chain recombines TRBV6-5 with TRBJ2-7; 8 nucleotides align to TRBD2. The CDR3 is made up of 15 amino acids. Germline loops: CDR1 MNHEY, CDR2 SVGAGI. J gave up 1 base and V 6 bases, and 8 bases lay outside the gene matches. The CDR3 loop is CASRLSGIGSYEQYF. The CDR3, as DNA: TGTGCCAGCAGGCTTAGCGGGATAGGGTCCTACGAGCAGTACTTC.

The CDR3 nucleotides are TGTGCCAGCAGTTTTCGGGGACTAGTGGCAGATACGCAGTATTTT. It codes for CASSFRGLVADTQYF. The rearrangement links TRBV27 to TRBJ2-3; TRBD2 agrees at 8 bases. The CDR3 spans 15 residues. Germline assignment: CDR1 MNHEY and CDR2 SMNVEV (reference sequence). The trim removed 3 bases at V and 4 bases at J, leaving 6 bases unmatched.

This chain joins TRBV4-1 and TRBJ2-7, with a tentative D call TRBD2 (6 bases). Germline V gene sequence: CDR1 MGHRA, CDR2 YSYEKL. V was cut by 4 bases and J by 7 bases, with 20 bases left in between. The CDR3 sequence is 15 residues long. DNA for the CDR3: TGCGCCAGCAGCCGCCAGGAGGGTGCCGTGGGGGAGCAGTACTTC. It is translated as CASSRQEGAVGEQYF.

The chain carries TRBV5-1 and TRBJ2-3; D remains unclear. CDR1 is SGHRS, CDR2 YFSETQ, per germline. The ends were cut back, 7 bases at V and 2 bases at J, with 14 bases in the middle. The CDR3 runs 14 residues. The CDR3 reads CASQDGSITDTQYF. The CDR3 DNA is TGCGCCAGCCAAGACGGATCTATCACAGATACGCAGTATTTT. Full variable domain (outside the CDR3, taken from reference TRBV5-1 and TRBJ2-3): KAGVTQTPRYLIKTRGQQVTLSCSPISGHRSVSWYQQTPGQGLQFLFEYFSETQRNKGNFPGRFSGRQFSNSRSEMNVSTLELGDSALYLCASQDGSITDTQYFGPGTRLTVL.

This rearrangement joins TRBV27 to TRBJ2-5; 10 nucleotides line up with TRBD2. After removal of 6 bases from V and 9 bases from J, the junction contained 7 bases not matched to a gene. The V gene's germline CDR1 is MNHEY and CDR2 SMNVEV (reference sequence). The CDR3 length is 13 residues. The CDR3 here is CASRSSGSLSQYF. The CDR3 bases are TGTGCCAGCAGATCTAGCGGGAGTTTGTCCCAGTACTTC.

The J gene is TRBJ2-3, the V gene TRBV7-2; D is ambiguous. V was shortened by 5 bases and J by 1 base, with 7 bases between the two germline ends. The CDR3 totals 13 residues. The germline V gene has CDR1 SGHTA and CDR2 FQGNSA. The DNA for the CDR3 is TGTGCCAGCAGCCAAGCCGGCACAGATACGCAGTATTTT. This translates into CASSQAGTDTQYF. Using reference TRBV7-2 and TRBJ2-3 for the parts outside the CDR3, the full variable domain is GAGVSQSPSNKVTEKGKDVELRCDPISGHTALYWYRQSLGQGLEFLIYFQGNSAPDKSGLPSDRFSAERTGGSVSTLTIQRTQQEDSAVYLCASSQAGTDTQYFGPGTRLTVL.

This chain uses TRBV9 with TRBJ2-3; no clear D gene. Germline CDR1 and CDR2: SGDLS and YYNGEE. Trimming left V 0 bases short and J 4 bases short, with 12 bases between. The CDR3 is 15 residues long. The CDR3 nucleotides are TGTGCCAGCAGCGTAGATCATAGAAGAGCAGATACGCAGTATTTT. This sequence encodes CASSVDHRRADTQYF.

The V gene is TRBV18, the J gene TRBJ1-2; D gene uncertain. Germline lookup yields CDR1 KGHSH and CDR2 LQKENI. CDR3 length: 11 residues. The V gene lost 3 bases and the J gene lost 7 bases, with 6 bases spanning the gap. Here the CDR3 reads CASSPALGYTF. The CDR3 nucleotides are TGTGCCAGCTCACCCGCCCTTGGCTACACCTTC. The variable domain in full, completed from reference TRBV18 and TRBJ1-2, reads NAGVMQNPRHLVRRRGQEARLRCSPMKGHSHVYWYRQLPEEGLKFMVYLQKENIIDESGMPKERFSAEFPKEGPSILRIQQVVRGDSAAYFCASSPALGYTFGSGTRLTVV.

The chain employs TRBV27 and TRBJ2-7, with TRBD1 identical over 12 bases. Germline V lookup: CDR1 MNHEY, CDR2 SMNVEV (reference sequence). The trim removed 7 bases at V and 6 bases at J, leaving 10 bases unmatched. The CDR3 runs 15 residues. The CDR3 spells CASTRPGTGGGEQYF. CDR3 sequence (DNA): TGTGCCAGCACCCGCCCCGGGACAGGGGGCGGCGAGCAGTACTTC.